The TCR beta chain under discussion was sequenced for a study of vaccination and CD4 T cells after COVID-19. Study summary: A median of 72 days (range 14 to 241) separated dose two from the taking of post-vaccine samples. In culture, cells were exposed to overlapping spike peptides from SARS-CoV-2, HCoV-NL63, HCoV-OC43 and HCoV-229E. Study outcomes and limitations: Among those convalescent, a median roughly 90% of reactive clones emerged solely post-vaccination.

Relative to its sample, this clonotype is medium-sized (0.01 to 0.1%). What it binds is not known. Germline CDR1 is ENHRY and CDR2 is SYGVKD. The CDR3 totals 20 residues. Trimming stripped 4 bases from V and 2 bases from J, with 28 bases between. The assay that was used to sequence DNA from cultured CD4+ T cells was the Oncomine TCR Beta short-read assay. TCRdb reprocessed the PCR reads with MiXCR, giving one entry per CDR3 protein. This sample has about 7,100 distinct CDR3 sequences, with roughly 61% found just once. Treatment noted: approximately nine-day PBMC culture with coronavirus spike peptide pools or control peptides (ViraFEST assay).

The chain has TRBV10-3 and TRBJ2-3; maybe TRBD1 (7 bases). Sequenced sample: CD4+ T cells from blood, cultured in vitro. The TCR sequence derives from a human donor who had recovered from COVID-19. The CDR3 DNA reads TGTGCCATCAGTGGACAGGGAGGTCTTGTGGGGGACATGCTCACAGATACGCAGTATTTT. This codes for CAISGQGGLVGDMLTDTQYF.